This entry describes one T cell receptor (beta chain). Original processing methods: Amplified reference gene primers provided the basis for estimating nucleated cell counts. The protocol was immunoSEQ multiplex PCR, while the TCRdb copy is restricted to in-frame clones and leaves out a portion. Clone size and the V and J calls come from that table; the DNA yielded D and trimming. The data hold around 200,000 clones, with roughly four fifths observed a single time. V gave up 2 bases and J gave up 4 bases, with 8 bases separating them. Germline CDR1 LNHDA, CDR2 SQIVND (reference sequence). The CDR3 extends over 13 amino acids. The data were obtained in a study of blood T cell repertoires in COVID-19. Background on the study: Collection of acute and convalescent COVID-19 samples took place in the United States, Italy and Spain. The cDNA or gDNA used as material had been derived from T cells, B-cell-depleted T cells, or PBMCs.

The rearrangement joins TRBV19 to TRBJ1-2, with D possibly being TRBD1 (5 bases). The sample taken for sequencing was peripheral blood. The receptor comes from a human donor with acute or convalescent COVID-19. The donor label of this sample is uncertain. This CDR3 is CASSIQGTYGYTF. The CDR3 nucleotides are TGTGCCAGTAGTATACAGGGTACCTATGGCTACACCTTC.